Here is one T cell receptor beta chain with its context. The time point: 2015-2016 season, 7 days after influenza vaccination. The data were obtained in a study of follicular helper T cells after annual influenza vaccination. This CDR3 is 14 amino acids long. V was clipped by 3 bases and J by 1 base, with 9 bases between them. Germline assignment: CDR1 SGHAT and CDR2 FQDESV (reference sequence). Clones were sequenced by immunoSEQ multiplex PCR, and TCRdb holds only the in-frame ones, with some missing. The sample lists under 7,500 clones; over 75% were seen once. The receptor was isolated from an adult who received the influenza vaccine. The specimen was CXCR5+ CD38- circulating T follicular helper cells from blood, collected 7 days after influenza vaccination. This sample's subset: circulating Tfh, non-naive CD4+CXCR5+PD-1+ (ICOS+CD38+ or ICOS-CD38-). The chain couples TRBV11-1 to TRBJ1-1, with D possibly being TRBD1 (6 bases). The CDR3 bases are TGTGCCAGCAGCTTCACACAGGGGAACACTGAAGCTTTCTTT. Its protein product is CASSFTQGNTEAFF.